This T cell receptor (beta chain) emerged from a study of blood T cells in healthy people across ages. PBMCs, at least 6.5 million per sample, were isolated. Samples each yielded at least 5 micrograms of total RNA. A note on this clonotype: Its antigen is unidentified.

General observations from the study: Per-million-T-cell TCR beta diversity fell roughly linearly with age.

PCR was performed a second time for about 7 to 11 cycles using a sample-barcoded 5' primer and a J-beta primer mix. TCRdb independently ran MiXCR on the 5' RACE reads; one entry per CDR3 protein. The sample shows roughly 1,500,000 distinct CDR3 sequences, approximately 32% of them seen only once. V lost 5 bases to trimming and J lost 3 bases, with 11 bases between them. CDR3 length: 14 amino acids. From germline, CDR1 is MNHEY and CDR2 SMNVEV (reference sequence). The TCR comes from a woman between 25 and 40 years old in good health. Sample: blood. The V call is TRBV27, the J call TRBJ1-5; D unresolved. As DNA, the CDR3 is TGTGCCAGCAGTAAGGGCGGCGCCAATCAGCCCCAGCATTTT. Residues: CASSKGGANQPQHF.